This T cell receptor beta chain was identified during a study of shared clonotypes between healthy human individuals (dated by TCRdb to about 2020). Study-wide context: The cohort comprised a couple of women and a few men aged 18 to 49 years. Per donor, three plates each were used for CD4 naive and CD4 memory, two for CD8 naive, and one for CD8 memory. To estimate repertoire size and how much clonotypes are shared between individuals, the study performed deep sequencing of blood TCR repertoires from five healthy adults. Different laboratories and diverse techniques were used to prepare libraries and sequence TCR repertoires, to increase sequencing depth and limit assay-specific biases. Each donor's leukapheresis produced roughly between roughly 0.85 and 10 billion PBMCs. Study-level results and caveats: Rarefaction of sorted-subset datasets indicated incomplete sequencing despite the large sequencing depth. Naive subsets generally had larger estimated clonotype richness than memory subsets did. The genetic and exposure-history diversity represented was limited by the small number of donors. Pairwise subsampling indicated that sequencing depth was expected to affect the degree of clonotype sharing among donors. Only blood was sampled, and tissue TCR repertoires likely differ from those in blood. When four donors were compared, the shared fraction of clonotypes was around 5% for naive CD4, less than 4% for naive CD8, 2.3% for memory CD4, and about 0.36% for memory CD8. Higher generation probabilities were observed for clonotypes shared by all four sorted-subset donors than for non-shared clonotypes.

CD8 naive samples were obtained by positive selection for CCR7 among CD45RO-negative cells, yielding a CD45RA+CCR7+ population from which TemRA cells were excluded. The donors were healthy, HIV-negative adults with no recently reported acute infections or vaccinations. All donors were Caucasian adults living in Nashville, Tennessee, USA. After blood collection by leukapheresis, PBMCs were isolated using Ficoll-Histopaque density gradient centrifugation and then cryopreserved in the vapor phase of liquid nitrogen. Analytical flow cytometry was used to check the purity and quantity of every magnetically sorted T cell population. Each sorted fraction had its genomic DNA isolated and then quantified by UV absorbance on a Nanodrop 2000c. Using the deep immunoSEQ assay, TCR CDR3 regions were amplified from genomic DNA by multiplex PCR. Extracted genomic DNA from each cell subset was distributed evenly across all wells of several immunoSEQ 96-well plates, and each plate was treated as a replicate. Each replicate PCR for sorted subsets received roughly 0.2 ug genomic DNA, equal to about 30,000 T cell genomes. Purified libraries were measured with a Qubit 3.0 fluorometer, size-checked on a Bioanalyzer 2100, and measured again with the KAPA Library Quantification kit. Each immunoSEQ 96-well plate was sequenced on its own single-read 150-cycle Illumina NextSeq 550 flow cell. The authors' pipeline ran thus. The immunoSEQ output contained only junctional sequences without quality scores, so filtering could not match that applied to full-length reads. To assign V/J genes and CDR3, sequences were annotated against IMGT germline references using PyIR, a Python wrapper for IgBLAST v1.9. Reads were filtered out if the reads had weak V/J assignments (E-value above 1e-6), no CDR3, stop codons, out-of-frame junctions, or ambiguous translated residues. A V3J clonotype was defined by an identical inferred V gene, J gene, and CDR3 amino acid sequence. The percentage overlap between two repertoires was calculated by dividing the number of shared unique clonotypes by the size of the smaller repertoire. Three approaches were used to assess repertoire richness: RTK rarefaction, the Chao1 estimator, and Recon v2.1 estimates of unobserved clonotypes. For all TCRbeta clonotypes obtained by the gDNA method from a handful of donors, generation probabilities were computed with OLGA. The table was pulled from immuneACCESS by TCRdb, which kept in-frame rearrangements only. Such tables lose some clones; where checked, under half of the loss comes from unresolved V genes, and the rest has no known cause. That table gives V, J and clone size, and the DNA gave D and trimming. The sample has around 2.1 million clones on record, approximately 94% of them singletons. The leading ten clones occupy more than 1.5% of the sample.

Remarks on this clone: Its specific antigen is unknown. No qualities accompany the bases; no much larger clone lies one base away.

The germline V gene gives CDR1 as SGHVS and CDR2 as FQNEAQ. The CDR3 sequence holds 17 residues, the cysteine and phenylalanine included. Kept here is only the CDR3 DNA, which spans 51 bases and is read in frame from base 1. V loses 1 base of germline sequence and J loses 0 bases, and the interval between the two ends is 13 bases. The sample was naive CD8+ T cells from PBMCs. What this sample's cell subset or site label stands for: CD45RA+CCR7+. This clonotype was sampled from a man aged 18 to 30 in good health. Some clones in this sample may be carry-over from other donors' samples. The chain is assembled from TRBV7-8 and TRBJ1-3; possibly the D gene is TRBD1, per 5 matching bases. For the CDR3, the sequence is CASSLVPGEGSGNTIYF. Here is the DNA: TGTGCCAGCAGCTTAGTGCCGGGGGAGGGCTCTGGAAACACCATATATTTT.